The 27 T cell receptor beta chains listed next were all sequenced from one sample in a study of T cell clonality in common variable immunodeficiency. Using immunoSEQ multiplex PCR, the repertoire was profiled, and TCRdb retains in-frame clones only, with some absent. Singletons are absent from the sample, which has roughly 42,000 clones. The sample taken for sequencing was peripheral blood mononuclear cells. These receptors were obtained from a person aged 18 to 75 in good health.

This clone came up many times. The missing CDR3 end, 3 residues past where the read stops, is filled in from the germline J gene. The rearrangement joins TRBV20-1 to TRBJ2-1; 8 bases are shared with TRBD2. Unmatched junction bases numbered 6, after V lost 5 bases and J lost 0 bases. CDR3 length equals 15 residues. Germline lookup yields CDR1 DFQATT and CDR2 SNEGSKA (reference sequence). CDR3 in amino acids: CSAFQRGRSYNEQFF. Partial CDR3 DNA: TGCAGTGCTTTTCAGCGGGGGCGCTCCTACAATGAG.

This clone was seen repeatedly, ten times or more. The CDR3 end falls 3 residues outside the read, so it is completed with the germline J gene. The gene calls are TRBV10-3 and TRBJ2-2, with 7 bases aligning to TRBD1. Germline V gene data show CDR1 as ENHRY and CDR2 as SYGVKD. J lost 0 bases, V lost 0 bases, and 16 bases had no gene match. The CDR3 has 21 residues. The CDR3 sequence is CAISESPQGVSGMTNTGELFF. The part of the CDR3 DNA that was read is TGTGCCATCAGTGAGTCCCCTCAGGGGGTGTCTGGTATGACGAACACCGGGGAG.

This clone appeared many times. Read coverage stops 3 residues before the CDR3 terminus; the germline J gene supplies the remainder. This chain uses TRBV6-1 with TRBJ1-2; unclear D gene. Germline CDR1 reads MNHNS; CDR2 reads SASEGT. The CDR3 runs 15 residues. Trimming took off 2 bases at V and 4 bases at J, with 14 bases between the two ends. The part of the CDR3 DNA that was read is TGTGCCAGCAGTGAAAGTCGCCAGGTGATCTATGGC. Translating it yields CASSESRQVIYG. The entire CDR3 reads CASSESRQVIYGYTF.

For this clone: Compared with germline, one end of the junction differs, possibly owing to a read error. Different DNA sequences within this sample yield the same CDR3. The sequenced part of the CDR3 DNA is TGTGCCAGCTCCCAGGGAGACGGAAACACG. It is translated as CASSQGDGNT. The full CDR3 reads CASSQGDGNTIYF. V and J are TRBV18 and TRBJ1-3; a possible D gene is TRBD1 (5 bases). From the germline J gene comes the end of the CDR3, since the read stops 3 residues before it. Germline V lookup: CDR1 KGHSH, CDR2 LQKENI. The CDR3 consists of 13 residues.

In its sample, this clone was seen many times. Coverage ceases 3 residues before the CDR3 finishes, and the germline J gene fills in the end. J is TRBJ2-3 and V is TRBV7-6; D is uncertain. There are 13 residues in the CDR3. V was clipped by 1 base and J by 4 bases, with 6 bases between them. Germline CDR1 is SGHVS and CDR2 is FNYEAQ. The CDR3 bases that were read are TGTGCCAGCAGCTTAGAAGGTGCAGATACG. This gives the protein CASSLEGADT. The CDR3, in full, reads CASSLEGADTQYF.

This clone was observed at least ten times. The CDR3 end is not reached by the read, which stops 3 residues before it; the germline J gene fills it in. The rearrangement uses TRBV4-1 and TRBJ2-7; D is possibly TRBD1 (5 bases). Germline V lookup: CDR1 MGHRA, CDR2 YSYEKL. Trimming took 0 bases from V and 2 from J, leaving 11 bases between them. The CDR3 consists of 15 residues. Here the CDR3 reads CASSQDHRNPYEQYF. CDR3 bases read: TGCGCCAGCAGCCAAGATCACAGGAACCCCTACGAG.

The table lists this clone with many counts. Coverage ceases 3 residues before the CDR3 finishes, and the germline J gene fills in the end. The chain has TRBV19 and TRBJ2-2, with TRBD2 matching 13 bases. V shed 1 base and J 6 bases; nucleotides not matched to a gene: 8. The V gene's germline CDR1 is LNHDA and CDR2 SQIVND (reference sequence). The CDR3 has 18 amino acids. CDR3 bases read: TGTGCCAGTAGTATAGCTCCCTGGACTAGCGGGAGTTCCGGGGAG. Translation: CASSIAPWTSGSSGE. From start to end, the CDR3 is CASSIAPWTSGSSGELFF. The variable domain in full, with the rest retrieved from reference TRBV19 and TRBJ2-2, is DGGITQSPKYLFRKEGQNVTLSCEQNLNHDAMYWYRQDPGQGLRLIYYSQIVNDFQKGDIAEGYSVSREKKESFPLTVTSAQKNPTAFYLCASSIAPWTSGSSGELFFGEGSRLTVL.

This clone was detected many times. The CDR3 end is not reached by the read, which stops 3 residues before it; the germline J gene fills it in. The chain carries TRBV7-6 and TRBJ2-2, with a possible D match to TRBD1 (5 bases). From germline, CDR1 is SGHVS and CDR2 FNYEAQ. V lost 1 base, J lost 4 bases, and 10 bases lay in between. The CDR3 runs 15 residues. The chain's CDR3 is CASSLDGHLTGELFF. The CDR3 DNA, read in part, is TGTGCCAGCAGCTTAGACGGACACCTCACCGGGGAG. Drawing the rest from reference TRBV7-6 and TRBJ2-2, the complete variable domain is GAGVSQSPRYKVTKRGQDVALRCDPISGHVSLYWYRQALGQGPEFLTYFNYEAQQDKSGLPNDRFSAERPEGSISTLTIQRTEQRDSAMYRCASSLDGHLTGELFFGEGSRLTVL.

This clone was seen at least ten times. The sequenced CDR3 bases are TGTGCCAGCAGATCTTCTAGCGGGGGCCCCCCTAGCACAGATACG. Its translation: CASRSSSGGPPSTDT. The whole CDR3 is CASRSSSGGPPSTDTQYF. The V and J genes are TRBV7-6 and TRBJ2-3; TRBD2 aligns across 10 bases. Read sequence stops 3 residues before the CDR3 end, and the germline J gene provides the missing end. Trimming at V came to 6 bases and at J to 0 bases, leaving 12 bases not matched to a gene. The CDR3 contains 18 residues. Germline V gene data show CDR1 as SGHVS and CDR2 as FNYEAQ.

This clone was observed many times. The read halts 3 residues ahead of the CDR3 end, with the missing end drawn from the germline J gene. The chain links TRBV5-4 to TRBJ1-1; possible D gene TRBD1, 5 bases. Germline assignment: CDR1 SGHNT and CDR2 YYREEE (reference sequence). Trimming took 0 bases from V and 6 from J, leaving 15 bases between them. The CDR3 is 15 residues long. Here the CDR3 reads CASSLAGQASAEAFF. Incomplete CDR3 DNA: TGTGCCAGCAGCTTGGCCGGACAAGCCAGTGCTGAA.

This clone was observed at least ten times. The CDR3 bases that were read are TGTGCCAGTAGAATCCAGGGGGCAGCTCAGCCC. It yields the protein CASRIQGAAQP. The entire CDR3 sequence reads CASRIQGAAQPQHF. J is TRBJ1-5 and V is TRBV19; 8 nucleotides match TRBD1. The CDR3 end is not reached by the read, which stops 3 residues before it; the germline J gene fills it in. CDR1 is LNHDA, CDR2 SQIVND, per germline (reference sequence). V lost 6 bases to trimming and J lost 6 bases; unmatched junction nucleotides: 7. This CDR3 is 14 amino acids long.

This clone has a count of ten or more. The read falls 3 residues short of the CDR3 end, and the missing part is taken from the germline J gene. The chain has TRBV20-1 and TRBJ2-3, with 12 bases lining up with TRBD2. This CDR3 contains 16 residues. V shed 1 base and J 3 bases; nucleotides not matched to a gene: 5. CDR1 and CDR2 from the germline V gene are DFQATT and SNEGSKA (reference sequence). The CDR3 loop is CSARASTSGSTDTQYF. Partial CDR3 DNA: TGCAGTGCTAGAGCCTCGACTAGCGGGAGTACAGATACG.

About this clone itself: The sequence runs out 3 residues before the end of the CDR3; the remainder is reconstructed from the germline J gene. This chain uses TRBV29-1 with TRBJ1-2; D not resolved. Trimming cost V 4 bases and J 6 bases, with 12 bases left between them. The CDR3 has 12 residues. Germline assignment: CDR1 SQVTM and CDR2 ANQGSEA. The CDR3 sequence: CSVATLTDGYTF. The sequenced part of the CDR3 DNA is TGCAGCGTTGCGACTCTGACGGATGGC.

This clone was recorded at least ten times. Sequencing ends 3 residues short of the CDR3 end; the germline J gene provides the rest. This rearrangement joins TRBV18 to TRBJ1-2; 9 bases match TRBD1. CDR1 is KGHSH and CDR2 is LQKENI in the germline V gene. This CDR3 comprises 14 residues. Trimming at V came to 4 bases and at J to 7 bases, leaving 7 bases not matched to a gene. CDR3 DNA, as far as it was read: TGTGCCAGCTCACTAGACAGGGGGGACCTTGGC. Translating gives CASSLDRGDLG. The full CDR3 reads CASSLDRGDLGYTF.

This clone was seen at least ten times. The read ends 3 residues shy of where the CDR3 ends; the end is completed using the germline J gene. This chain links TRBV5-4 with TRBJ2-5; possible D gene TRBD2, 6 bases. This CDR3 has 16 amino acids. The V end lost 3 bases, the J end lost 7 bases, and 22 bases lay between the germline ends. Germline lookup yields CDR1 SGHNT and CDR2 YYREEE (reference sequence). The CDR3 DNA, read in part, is TGTGCCAGCAGCTCGCCGTTAGCGGAGGCACCCCGGACC. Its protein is CASSSPLAEAPRT. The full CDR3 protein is CASSSPLAEAPRTQYF.

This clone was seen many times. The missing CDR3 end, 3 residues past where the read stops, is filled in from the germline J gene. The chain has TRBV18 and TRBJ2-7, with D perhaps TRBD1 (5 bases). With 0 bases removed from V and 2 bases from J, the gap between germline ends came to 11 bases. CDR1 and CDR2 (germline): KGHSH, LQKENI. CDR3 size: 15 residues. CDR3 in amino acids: CASSPPGAETYEQYF. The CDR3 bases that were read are TGTGCCAGCTCACCACCAGGGGCTGAAACCTACGAG.

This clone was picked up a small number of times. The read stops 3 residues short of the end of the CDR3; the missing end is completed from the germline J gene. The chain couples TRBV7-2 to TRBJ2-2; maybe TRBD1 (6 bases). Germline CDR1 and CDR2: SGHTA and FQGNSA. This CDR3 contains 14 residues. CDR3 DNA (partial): TGTGCCAGCAGCTCGGACAGTACTAATGAAAAG. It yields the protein CASSSDSTNEK. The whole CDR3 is CASSSDSTNEKLFF.

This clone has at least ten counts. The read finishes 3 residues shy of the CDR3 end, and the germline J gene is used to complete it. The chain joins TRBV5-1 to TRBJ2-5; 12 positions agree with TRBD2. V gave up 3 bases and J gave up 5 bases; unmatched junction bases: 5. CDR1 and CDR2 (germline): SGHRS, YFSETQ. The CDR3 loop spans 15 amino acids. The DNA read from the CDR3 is TGCGCCAGCAGCTCAGGACTAGCGGGGAGGGAGACC. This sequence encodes CASSSGLAGRET. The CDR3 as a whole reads CASSSGLAGRETQYF.

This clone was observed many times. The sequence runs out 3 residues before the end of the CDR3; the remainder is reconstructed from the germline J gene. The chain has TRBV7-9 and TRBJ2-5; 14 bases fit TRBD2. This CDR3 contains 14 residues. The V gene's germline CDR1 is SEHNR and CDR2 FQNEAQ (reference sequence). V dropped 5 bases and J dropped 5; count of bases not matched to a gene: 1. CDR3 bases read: TGTGCCAGCAGCCGGACTAGCGGGAGGGAGACC. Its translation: CASSRTSGRET. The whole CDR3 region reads CASSRTSGRETQYF.

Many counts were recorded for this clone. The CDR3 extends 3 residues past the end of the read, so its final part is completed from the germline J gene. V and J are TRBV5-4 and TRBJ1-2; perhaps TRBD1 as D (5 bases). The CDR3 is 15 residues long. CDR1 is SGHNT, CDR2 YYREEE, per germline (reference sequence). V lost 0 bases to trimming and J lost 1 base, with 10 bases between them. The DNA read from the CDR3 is TGTGCCAGCAGCTTGGATACAGGACATAACTATGGC. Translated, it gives CASSLDTGHNYG. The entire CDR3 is CASSLDTGHNYGYTF.

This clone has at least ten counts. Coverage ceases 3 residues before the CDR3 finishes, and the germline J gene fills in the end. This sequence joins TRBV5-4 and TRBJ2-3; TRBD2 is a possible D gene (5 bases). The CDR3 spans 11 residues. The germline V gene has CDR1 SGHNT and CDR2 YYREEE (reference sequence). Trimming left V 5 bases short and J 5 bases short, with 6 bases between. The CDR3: CASRRGDTQYF. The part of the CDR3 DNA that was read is TGTGCCAGCAGACGGGGAGATACG.

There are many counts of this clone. Partial CDR3 DNA: TGTGCCACCAGCAGAGATTATTATGGC. This sequence encodes CATSRDYYG. The CDR3 in full is CATSRDYYGYTF. This chain connects TRBV15 to TRBJ1-2; D remains unclear. The read stops 3 residues short of the end of the CDR3; the missing end is completed from the germline J gene. Per germline, CDR1 LNHNV and CDR2 YYDKDF (reference sequence). Deletions cut 0 bases from V and 5 bases from J, with 4 bases between. The CDR3 runs 12 residues.

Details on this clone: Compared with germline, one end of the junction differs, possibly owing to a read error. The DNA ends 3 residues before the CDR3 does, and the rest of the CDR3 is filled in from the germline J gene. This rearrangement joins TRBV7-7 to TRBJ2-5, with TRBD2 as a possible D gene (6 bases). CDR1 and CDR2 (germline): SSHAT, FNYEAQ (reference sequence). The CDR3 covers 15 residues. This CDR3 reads CASSLSGTHQETQYF. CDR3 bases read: TGTGCTAGCAGCCTTTCCGGGACTCACCAAGAGACC.

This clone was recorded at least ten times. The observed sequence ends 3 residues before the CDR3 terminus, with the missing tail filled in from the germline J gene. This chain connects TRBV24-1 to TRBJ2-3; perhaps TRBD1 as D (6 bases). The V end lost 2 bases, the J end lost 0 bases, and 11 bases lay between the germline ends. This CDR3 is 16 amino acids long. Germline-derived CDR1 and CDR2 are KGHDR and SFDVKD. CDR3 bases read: TGTGCCACCAGTGATTCTAGACAGGCGAGCACAGATACG. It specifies CATSDSRQASTDT. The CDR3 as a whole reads CATSDSRQASTDTQYF.

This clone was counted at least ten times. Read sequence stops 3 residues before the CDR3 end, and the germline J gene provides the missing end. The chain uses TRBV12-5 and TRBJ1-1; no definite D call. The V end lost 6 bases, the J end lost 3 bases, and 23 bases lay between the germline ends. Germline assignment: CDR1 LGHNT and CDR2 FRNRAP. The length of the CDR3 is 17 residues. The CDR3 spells CASGGTRHGRSYTEAFF. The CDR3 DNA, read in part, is TGTGCTAGTGGAGGTACTAGACACGGTCGGAGCTACACTGAA.

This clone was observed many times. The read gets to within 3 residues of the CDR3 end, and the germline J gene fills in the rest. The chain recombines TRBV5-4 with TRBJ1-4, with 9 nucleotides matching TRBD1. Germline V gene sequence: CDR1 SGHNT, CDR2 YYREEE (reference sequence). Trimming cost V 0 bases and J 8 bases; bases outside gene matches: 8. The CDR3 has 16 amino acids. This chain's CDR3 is CASSLDPGTGREKLFF. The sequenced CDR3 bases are TGTGCCAGCAGCTTGGACCCCGGGACAGGGAGAGAAAAA.

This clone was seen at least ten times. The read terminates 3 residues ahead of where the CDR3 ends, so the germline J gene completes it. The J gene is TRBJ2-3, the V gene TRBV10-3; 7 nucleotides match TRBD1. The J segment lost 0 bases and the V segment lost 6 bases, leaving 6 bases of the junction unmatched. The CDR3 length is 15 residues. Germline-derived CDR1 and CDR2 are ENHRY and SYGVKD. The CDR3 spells CAIRGTDTSTDTQYF. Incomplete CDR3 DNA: TGTGCCATCAGGGGGACAGATACTAGCACAGATACG.